The clone carrying this TCR beta chain is medium-sized by share. For each sample, template was about 550 ng of bulk tumor genomic DNA. While surgery was under way, several biopsies spaced far apart were taken per primary tumor. Curative surgical treatment was performed in patients who had newly diagnosed, untreated non-small cell lung cancer. This entry belongs to a study of immune heterogeneity within non-small cell lung tumors. Overall study context: With respect to histology, the tumors encompassed several squamous cell carcinomas, around eleven non-squamous carcinomas and 1 not otherwise specified.

It was with 32 V and 13 J primers that multiplex PCR amplified TCR beta CDR3. MiXCR, run by TCRdb on the multiplex PCR reads, gives a single entry per CDR3 protein. The sample lists fewer than 12,000 distinct CDR3 sequences, less than 30% occurring once. Germline loops: CDR1 GTSNPN, CDR2 SVGIG (reference sequence). The V end was cut by 5 bases, the J end by 4 bases, with 9 bases between. The CDR3 spans 11 residues. This receptor was obtained from a woman aged 60 to 75 with non-small cell lung cancer. The V gene is TRBV30, the J gene TRBJ2-7; D possibly corresponds to TRBD1 (5 bases). The sequenced material came from lung tumor tissue. DNA of the CDR3: TGTGCCTGGTCGACAGTTTACGAGCAGTACTTC. Its protein is CAWSTVYEQYF.